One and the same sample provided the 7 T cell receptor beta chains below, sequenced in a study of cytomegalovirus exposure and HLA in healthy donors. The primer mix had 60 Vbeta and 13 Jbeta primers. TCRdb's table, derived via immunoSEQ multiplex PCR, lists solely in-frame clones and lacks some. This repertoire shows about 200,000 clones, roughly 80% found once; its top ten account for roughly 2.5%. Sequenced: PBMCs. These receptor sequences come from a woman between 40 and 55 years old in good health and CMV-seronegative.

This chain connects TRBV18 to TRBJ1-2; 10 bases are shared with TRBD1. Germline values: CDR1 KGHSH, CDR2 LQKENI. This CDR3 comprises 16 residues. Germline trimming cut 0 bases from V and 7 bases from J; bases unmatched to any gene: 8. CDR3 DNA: TGTGCCAGCTCACCACCGTCCAGGACAGGGGGTGGTGGCTACACCTTC. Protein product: CASSPPSRTGGGGYTF.

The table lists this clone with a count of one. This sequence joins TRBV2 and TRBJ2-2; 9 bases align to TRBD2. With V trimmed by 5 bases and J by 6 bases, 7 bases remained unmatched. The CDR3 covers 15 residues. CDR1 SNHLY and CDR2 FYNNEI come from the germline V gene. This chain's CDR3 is CASSRLAVVAGELFF. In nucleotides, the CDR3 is TGTGCCAGCAGTCGACTAGCGGTAGTGGCCGGGGAGCTGTTTTTT.

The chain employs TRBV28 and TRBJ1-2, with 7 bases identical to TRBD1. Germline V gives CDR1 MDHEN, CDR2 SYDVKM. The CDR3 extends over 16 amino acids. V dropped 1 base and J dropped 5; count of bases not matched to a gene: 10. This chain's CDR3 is CASSLSRGQRRYGYTF. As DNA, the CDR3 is TGTGCCAGCAGTTTATCGAGGGGACAGCGGAGATATGGCTACACCTTC.

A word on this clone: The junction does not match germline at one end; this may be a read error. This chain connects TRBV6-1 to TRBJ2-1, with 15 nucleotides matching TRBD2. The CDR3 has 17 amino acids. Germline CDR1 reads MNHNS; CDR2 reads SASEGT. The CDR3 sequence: CASRDGLAGGPGNEQFF. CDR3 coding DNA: TGTGCCAGCCGTGACGGACTAGCGGGAGGGCCGGGAAATGAGCAGTTCTTC.

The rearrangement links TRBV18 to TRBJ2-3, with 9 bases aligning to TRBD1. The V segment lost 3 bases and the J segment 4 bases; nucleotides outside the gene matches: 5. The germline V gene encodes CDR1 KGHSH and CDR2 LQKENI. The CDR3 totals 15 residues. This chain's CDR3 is CASSPGQGNPDTQYF. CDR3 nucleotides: TGTGCCAGCTCACCGGGACAGGGAAACCCAGATACGCAGTATTTT.

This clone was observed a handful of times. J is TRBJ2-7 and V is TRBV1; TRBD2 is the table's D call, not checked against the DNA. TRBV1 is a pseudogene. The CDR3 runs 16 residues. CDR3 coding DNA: TGCACCAGCAGCCAAGGGTCTCGGGTTGGGCGGGACGAGCAGTACTTC. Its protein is CTSSQGSRVGRDEQYF.

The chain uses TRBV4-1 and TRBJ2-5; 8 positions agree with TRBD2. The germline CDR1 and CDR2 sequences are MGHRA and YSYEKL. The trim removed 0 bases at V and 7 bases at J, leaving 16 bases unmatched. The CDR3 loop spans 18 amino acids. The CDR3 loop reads CASSQETVSGRPSGTQYF. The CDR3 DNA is TGCGCCAGCAGCCAAGAAACTGTGAGCGGGAGACCCTCAGGGACCCAGTACTTC.